This T cell receptor beta chain was recovered during a study of molecular identifiers for immune sequencing clone quantification. The study, taken as a whole, reports: Clonotypes surpassing 20 RNA copies contained over 98% of effector molecules, versus under 1% in naive cells.

A few counts support this clonotype. Its specificity is unknown. A CD8+CD4-CCR7+CD45RA+ gate was used to sort naive CD8 T cells. TCRdb itself ran the PCR reads through MiXCR, one entry per CDR3 protein. The data hold more than 450,000 distinct CDR3 sequences, with roughly 24% observed a single time. The sequencing input was naive CD8+ T cells from blood, with Jurkat cell RNA spiked in. The subset here: FACS-sorted CD8+CD4-CCR7+CD45RA+ naive T cells. This TCR was recovered from a human donor in good health. Some libraries in this study had Jurkat cell RNA spiked in.

CDR3 DNA: TGTGCCAGCAGTTTATGGACAGGGCCCCAAGAGACCCAGTACTTC. Amino acids: CASSLWTGPQETQYF. The chain recombines TRBV27 with TRBJ2-5, with 8 bases matching TRBD1. Germline V gene sequence: CDR1 MNHEY, CDR2 SMNVEV (reference sequence). Trimming cost V 1 base and J 1 base; bases outside gene matches: 2. The CDR3 runs to 15 residues.